This T cell receptor (beta chain) was captured in a study of blood T cell repertoires in COVID-19. Many counts were recorded for this clone. This CDR3 is built from 14 residues. The V end lost 1 base, the J end lost 5 bases, and 9 bases lay between the germline ends. Germline CDR1 is LNHDA and CDR2 is SQIVND (reference sequence). The repertoire was sequenced with immunoSEQ multiplex PCR; TCRdb's copy has only in-frame clones and lacks some. The sample includes more than 450,000 clones, roughly 87% of them seen just once. Among Cohort 3 donors, those recovered had two negative PCRs, clearance, or symptom resolution.

Specimen: PBMCs or T cells enriched from blood (not recorded which). The chain employs TRBV19 and TRBJ1-5; maybe TRBD1 (5 bases). The origin of this receptor is a woman aged 18-30 years who had recovered from COVID-19. DNA for the CDR3: TGTGCCAGTAGTATAGTCGGGGGGGATCAGCCCCAGCATTTT. Its translation: CASSIVGGDQPQHF.